This TCR beta chain was observed in a study of OX40 agonist ivuxolimab in advanced cancers. Study-wide background: The study reported partial responses in three patients: one hepatocellular carcinoma, two cutaneous melanoma.

The CDR3 is 16 amino acids. The V end was cut by 2 bases, the J end by 2 bases, with 15 bases between. Germline V gene data show CDR1 as MNHNY and CDR2 as SVGAGI (reference sequence). Patients with autoimmune history or systemic immunosuppression were excluded. Here immunoSEQ multiplex PCR was the method, and the copy in TCRdb shows in-frame clones only, minus some. The repertoire holds some 66,000 clones, with around 86% as singletons. This TCR came from an adult with an advanced solid tumor such as melanoma, head and neck, liver or kidney cancer. The J gene is TRBJ2-5, the V gene TRBV6-6, with D possibly matching TRBD1 (7 bases). The input for sequencing was CD4+ or CD8+ T cells sorted from blood, taken in a trial of the OX40 agonist ivuxolimab. The CDR3 DNA sequence: TGTGCCAGCAGTTACCGGCGACAGGGAGGACAAGAGACCCAGTACTTC. Translated, it gives CASSYRRQGGQETQYF.